This T cell receptor beta chain was identified in a study of blood T cell repertoires in COVID-19. As for the study in general: PBMCs, B-cell-depleted T cells, or T cells provided the cDNA or gDNA that made up the material.

Profiling relied on immunoSEQ multiplex PCR, and the TCRdb table lists in-frame clones only, not all of them. The data show roughly 210,000 clones, with roughly 87% seen just once and approximately 7.3% held by the top ten. Germline V gene data show CDR1 as DFQATT and CDR2 as SNEGSKA (reference sequence). Trimming cost V 2 bases and J 9 bases, with 10 bases left between them. CDR3 length: 11 amino acids. The sample comprised PBMCs or T cells enriched from blood (not recorded which). The J gene is TRBJ1-1, the V gene TRBV20-1; unclear D gene. The clonotype comes from a man younger than 40 in a cohort exposed to, infected with or recovered from COVID-19 (not recorded which). In nucleotides, the CDR3 is TGCAGTGCTAGACCCACAGTTCAAGCTTTCTTT. It translates to CSARPTVQAFF.